The T cell receptor (beta chain) under discussion was sequenced for a study of molecular identifiers for immune sequencing clone quantification. TCRdb recomputed calls from the PCR reads with MiXCR, one row per CDR3 protein. The data show under 650,000 distinct CDR3 sequences, 15% to 20% seen once. Germline V gives CDR1 LGHNA, CDR2 YSLEER. The CDR3 spans 17 residues. Comment on this clonotype: One end of the junction is discordant with germline, which a read error may explain.

The receptor's source is a human donor in good health. Some libraries in this study had Jurkat cell RNA spiked in. This chain connects TRBV4-3 to TRBJ2-1, with 9 nucleotides matching TRBD1. Material for sequencing was naive CD8+ T cells from blood, with Jurkat cell RNA spiked in. Subset defined: FACS-sorted CD8+CD4-CCR7+CD45RA+ naive T cells. The CDR3 nucleotides are TGCGCCAGCAGCCAAGCGATGCGGACAGGGGACTACGATGAGCAGTTCTTC. It yields the protein CASSQAMRTGDYDEQFF.